The 20 T cell receptor beta chains below come from one sample, sequenced in a study of blood T cell repertoires in COVID-19. Profiled with immunoSEQ multiplex PCR; TCRdb holds only in-frame clones, not every one. Of tens of thousands of clones in the sample, roughly nine tenths are singletons; the top ten hold 15% to 20%. The specimen was peripheral blood. The receptors shown here come from a woman in her fifties or sixties with COVID-19, enrolled during active disease.

The chain employs TRBV18 and TRBJ2-1; 11 bases line up with TRBD2. The CDR3 runs 15 residues. Germline V gene sequence: CDR1 KGHSH, CDR2 LQKENI. V gave up 3 bases and J gave up 3 bases; unmatched junction bases: 1. For the CDR3, the DNA is TGTGCCAGCTCACCGCTAGCGGGAGGCTACAATGAGCAGTTCTTC. Encoded protein: CASSPLAGGYNEQFF.

The rearrangement joins TRBV4-3 to TRBJ2-7; tentatively, D is TRBD1 (5 bases). The germline gives CDR1 LGHNA, CDR2 YSLEER. V lost 4 bases and J lost 1, with 11 bases in between. The CDR3 spans 14 residues. This chain's CDR3 is CASSRGDISYEQYF. The CDR3 region has the DNA TGCGCCAGCAGCCGGGGCGATATATCCTACGAGCAGTACTTC.

This clone was found once. This sequence joins TRBV19 and TRBJ2-7, with 8 nucleotides matching TRBD1. The ends lost 10 bases at V and 5 bases at J; junction bases unmatched: 10. Germline loops: CDR1 LNHDA, CDR2 SQIVND (reference sequence). This CDR3 has 13 residues. CDR3 coding DNA: TGTGCCACCCAAGTTACAGGGGGGAACGAGCAGTACTTC. Translating it yields CATQVTGGNEQYF.

This chain links TRBV29-1 with TRBJ1-3; possible D gene TRBD1, 6 bases. V lost 8 bases, J lost 4 bases, and 9 bases lay in between. The germline CDR1 and CDR2 sequences are SQVTM and ANQGSEA. CDR3 length: 11 amino acids. CDR3 protein: CSFGTGNTIYF. The CDR3 nucleotides are TGCAGCTTCGGGACAGGAAACACCATATATTTT.

This clone was found once. V usage is TRBV21-1 and J usage is TRBJ2-3; the table calls TRBD2, which could not be checked here. TRBV21-1 is reported as a pseudogene. The CDR3 spans 16 residues. This CDR3 is CASSPLRGNYTDTQYF. DNA for the CDR3: TGTGCCAGCAGCCCCTTGCGCGGGAACTACACAGATACGCAGTATTTT.

The V call is TRBV6-2 or TRBV6-3, the J call TRBJ2-1; 8 bases are a match to TRBD2. The CDR3 contains 15 residues. Germline V gene lookup returns CDR1 MNHEY and CDR2 SVGEGT. Unmatched junction bases numbered 9, after V lost 7 bases and J lost 4 bases. CDR3 amino acids: CASIPSGSLYNEQFF. The CDR3 DNA sequence: TGTGCCAGCATCCCAAGCGGGAGTCTGTACAATGAGCAGTTCTTC.

The rearrangement links TRBV5-1 to TRBJ2-5; TRBD2 aligns across 9 bases. Germline loops: CDR1 SGHRS, CDR2 YFSETQ. The CDR3 has 17 amino acids. Losses at the gene ends were 3 bases for V and 5 bases for J; bases not matched to a gene: 14. Written as DNA, the CDR3 is TGCGCCAGCAGCTCGGGGCTAGCGGGAAGTCTAGACGAGACCCAGTACTTC. This sequence encodes CASSSGLAGSLDETQYF.

V gene TRBV25-1 combines with J gene TRBJ2-7; 11 positions match TRBD1. CDR3 size: 16 residues. Germline V lookup: CDR1 MGHDK, CDR2 SYGVNS. V trimming: 7 bases; J trimming: 6 bases; junction bases outside the gene matches: 14. CDR3 residues: CASKDAKTGQGGEQYF. For the CDR3, the DNA is TGTGCCAGCAAGGATGCGAAAACGGGACAGGGGGGCGAGCAGTACTTC.

This clone appeared a single time. The rearrangement uses TRBV18 and TRBJ1-4; 11 bases fit TRBD1. The CDR3 contains 19 residues. V was clipped by 3 bases and J by 7 bases; unmatched bases: 16. The germline CDR1 and CDR2 sequences are KGHSH and LQKENI. CDR3 region: CASSPSKGTGGVKAEKLFF. The CDR3, as DNA: TGTGCCAGCTCACCGTCCAAGGGGACAGGGGGTGTGAAGGCTGAAAAACTGTTTTTT.

The gene calls are TRBV6-1 and TRBJ2-7; 13 positions agree with TRBD2. In germline, CDR1 is MNHNS, CDR2 SASEGT. The CDR3 is 19 amino acids. The J segment lost 7 bases and the V segment lost 4 bases, leaving 19 bases of the junction unmatched. In nucleotides, the CDR3 is TGTGCCAGCAGTGTCGGACCGACTAGCGGGAGGCTCTCACATAGGGAGCAGTACTTC. This gives the protein CASSVGPTSGRLSHREQYF.

The rearrangement uses TRBV10-3 and TRBJ1-2, with 8 bases that match TRBD1. This CDR3 spans 14 amino acids. The V segment lost 3 bases and the J segment 2 bases; nucleotides outside the gene matches: 2. Germline V gene data show CDR1 as ENHRY and CDR2 as SYGVKD. CDR3 residues: CAISDPGGNYGYTF. As DNA, the CDR3 is TGTGCCATCAGTGATCCAGGGGGCAACTATGGCTACACCTTC.

Only one count was recorded for this clone. The chain links TRBV6-5 to TRBJ1-5; D is perhaps TRBD1 (6 bases). Trimming removed 6 bases at V and 7 bases at J, with 19 bases between. Germline V gene sequence: CDR1 MNHEY, CDR2 SVGAGI. This CDR3 is 15 amino acids long. CDR3 nucleotide sequence: TGTGCCAGCAGGCCTGGACAGTCCCCGGAGCAGCCCCAGCATTTT. Residues: CASRPGQSPEQPQHF.

A single count supports this clone. The chain is built from TRBV5-1 and TRBJ1-1; tentative D call: TRBD1 (6 bases). Trimming shortened V by 4 bases and J by 4 bases, and 11 bases separated the two germline ends. This CDR3 region has 13 residues. The germline V gene encodes CDR1 SGHRS and CDR2 YFSETQ. The DNA for the CDR3 is TGCGCCAGCAGCATTACAGGGCTCACTGAAGCTTTCTTT. Its protein is CASSITGLTEAFF.

The genes are TRBV7-3 and TRBJ1-1; 7 bases are a match to TRBD1. From germline, CDR1 is SGHTA and CDR2 FQGTGA. The CDR3 length is 17 residues. After removal of 0 bases from V and 3 bases from J, the junction contained 10 bases not matched to a gene. Here the CDR3 reads CASSLTSRQGGDTEAFF. As DNA, the CDR3 is TGTGCCAGCAGCTTAACGTCGCGACAGGGTGGGGACACTGAAGCTTTCTTT.

The V gene is TRBV7-2, the J gene TRBJ2-1; D is possibly TRBD2 (6 bases). V was pared by 7 bases and J by 2 bases, with 15 bases between. The CDR3 covers 15 residues. The germline V gene encodes CDR1 SGHTA and CDR2 FQGNSA. The CDR3 DNA sequence: TGTGCCAGCACCCCCCAGGGAGGAACCTACAATGAGCAGTTCTTC. This sequence encodes CASTPQGGTYNEQFF.

V and J are TRBV7-8 and TRBJ2-7; 8 bases are a match to TRBD2. This CDR3 is built from 16 residues. In germline, CDR1 is SGHVS, CDR2 FQNEAQ. V gave up 5 bases and J gave up 2 bases; unmatched junction bases: 11. This chain's CDR3 is CASSPPGGTRAYEQYF. CDR3 bases: TGTGCCAGCAGCCCGCCGGGGGGGACTAGAGCCTACGAGCAGTACTTC.

The chain recombines TRBV27 with TRBJ2-3; 9 positions match TRBD1. The CDR3 spans 15 residues. CDR1 is MNHEY, CDR2 SMNVEV, per germline (reference sequence). J lost 5 bases, V lost 4 bases, and 7 bases had no gene match. The DNA for the CDR3 is TGTGCCAGCAGTTGGGGACAGGGAGCGGGAGATACGCAGTATTTT. Translation gives CASSWGQGAGDTQYF.

The rearrangement uses TRBV5-4 and TRBJ1-4, with D possibly being TRBD1 (5 bases). V shed 3 bases and J shed 2 bases, with 17 bases lying between them. This CDR3 contains 17 residues. Per germline, CDR1 SGHNT and CDR2 YYREEE (reference sequence). The DNA for the CDR3 is TGTGCCAGCAGCTCTGACGCGGGGGGGTCTACTAATGAAAAACTGTTTTTT. Residues: CASSSDAGGSTNEKLFF.

This chain connects TRBV6-4 to TRBJ2-3; maybe TRBD2 (7 bases). V dropped 5 bases and J dropped 5 bases, with 17 bases sitting between them. The germline V gene encodes CDR1 MRHNA and CDR2 SNTAGT. The CDR3 loop spans 15 amino acids. The CDR3 region has the DNA TGTGCCAGCAGTCCCCTCGGAGGGGGGGGAGATACGCAGTATTTT. Its protein is CASSPLGGGGDTQYF.

The V and J genes are TRBV5-4 and TRBJ1-1; TRBD1 aligns across 12 bases. From germline, CDR1 is SGHNT and CDR2 YYREEE (reference sequence). Trimming removed 4 bases from V and 4 bases from J; junction bases left unmatched: 5. This CDR3 contains 15 residues. CDR3 sequence (DNA): TGTGCCAGCAGCCCCGGGACAGGGGGCTTCACTGAAGCTTTCTTT. Protein product: CASSPGTGGFTEAFF.